This T cell receptor (beta chain) emerged from a study of blood T cell repertoires in COVID-19. Across the study: The study drew acute and convalescent COVID-19 samples from the United States, Italy and Spain. Sources were T cells, B-cell-depleted T cells, or PBMCs; the material itself was cDNA or gDNA.

CDR3 size: 15 residues. Looked up from germline, CDR1 is MNHEY and CDR2 is SMNVEV (reference sequence). Deletions cut 5 bases from V and 0 bases from J, with 10 bases between. Using immunoSEQ multiplex PCR, the repertoire was profiled, and TCRdb retains in-frame clones only, with some absent. This sample yields a few hundred thousand clones, of which more than 85% are seen a single time; roughly 4.9% belongs to the top ten. Followed longitudinally, the Seattle patients had been enrolled during active infection. This receptor was obtained from a woman aged 60-75 years with COVID-19, enrolled during active disease. Sequences were obtained from peripheral blood. The rearrangement uses TRBV27 and TRBJ1-4; no clear D. The CDR3 DNA sequence: TGTGCCAGCAGTACCGCAGAGGCAACTAATGAAAAACTGTTTTTT. Its protein is CASSTAEATNEKLFF. The full variable domain, in which reference TRBV27 and TRBJ1-4 provide the parts outside the CDR3, is EAQVTQNPRYLITVTGKKLTVTCSQNMNHEYMSWYRQDPGLGLRQIYYSMNVEVTDKGDVPEGYKVSRKEKRNFPLILESPSPNQTSLYFCASSTAEATNEKLFFGSGTQLSVL.